This T cell receptor beta chain was sequenced in a study of read filtering for tumor transcriptome and immune sequencing. In the study overall: Mean patient age was roughly 70 years, range about 47 to 90; around 16 male, around 15 female. RNA-seq yielded only roughly 75 to 1273 TCR reads, IR-seq about 3.5 to 10.27 million.

The CDR3 is made up of 13 amino acids. CDR1 DFQATT and CDR2 SNEGSKA come from the germline V gene (reference sequence). From approximately 430 ng of RNA, a library with molecular barcoded alpha/delta and beta/gamma adaptors was made. TCRdb redid the calling of the reads with MiXCR, one entry per CDR3 protein. The sample holds roughly 130,000 distinct CDR3 sequences, approximately 12% seen once. This clonotype was counted a few times. The germline gene is not matched at one end of the junction; a read error may be the cause. The sequenced material came from a population of CD138-negative cells sorted from bone marrow. This receptor was identified in a donor at least 40 years old with multiple myeloma. V and J are TRBV20-1 and TRBJ1-4; D possibly corresponds to TRBD1 (5 bases). The CDR3 spells CSARPPGDEKPFF. For the CDR3, the DNA is TGCAGTGCTAGACCCCCGGGGGACGAAAAACCGTTTTTT.